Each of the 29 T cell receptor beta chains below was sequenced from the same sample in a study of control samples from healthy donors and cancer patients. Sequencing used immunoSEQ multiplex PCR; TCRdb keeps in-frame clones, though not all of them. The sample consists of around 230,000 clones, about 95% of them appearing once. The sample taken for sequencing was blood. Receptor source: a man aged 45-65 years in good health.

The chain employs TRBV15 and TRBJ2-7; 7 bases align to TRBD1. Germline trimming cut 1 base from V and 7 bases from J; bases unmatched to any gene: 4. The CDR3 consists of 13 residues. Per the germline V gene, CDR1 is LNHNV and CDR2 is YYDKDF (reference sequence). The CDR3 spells CATSRVIQGEQYV. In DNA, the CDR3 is TGTGCCACCAGCAGAGTCATACAGGGGGAGCAGTACGTC.

This CDR3 reads CASSETGGASDTQYF. The CDR3 region has the DNA TGTGCCAGCAGTGAGACAGGGGGCGCATCAGATACGCAGTATTTT. The chain employs TRBV2 and TRBJ2-3, with 10 bases fitting TRBD1. The CDR3 totals 15 residues. Trimming took 3 bases from V and 4 from J; bases not matched to a gene: 4. CDR1 and CDR2 from the germline V gene are SNHLY and FYNNEI.

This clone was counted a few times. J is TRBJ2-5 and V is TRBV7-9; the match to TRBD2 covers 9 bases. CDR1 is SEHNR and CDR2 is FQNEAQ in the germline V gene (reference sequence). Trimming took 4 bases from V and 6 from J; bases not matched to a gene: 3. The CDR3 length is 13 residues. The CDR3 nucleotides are TGTGCCAGCAGCTCCGCGGGAGGGAAGACCCAGTACTTC. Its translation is CASSSAGGKTQYF.

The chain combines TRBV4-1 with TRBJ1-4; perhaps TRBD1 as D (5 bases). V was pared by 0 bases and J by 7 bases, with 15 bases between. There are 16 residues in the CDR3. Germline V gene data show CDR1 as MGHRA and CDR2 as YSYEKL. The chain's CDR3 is CASSQDAAGSREKLFF. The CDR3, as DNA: TGCGCCAGCAGCCAAGACGCGGCAGGGTCGCGTGAAAAACTGTTTTTT.

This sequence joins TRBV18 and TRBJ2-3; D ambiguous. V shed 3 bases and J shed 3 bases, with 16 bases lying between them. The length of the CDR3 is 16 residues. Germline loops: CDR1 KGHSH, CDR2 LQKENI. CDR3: CASSPSLTMGTDTQYF. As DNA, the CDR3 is TGTGCCAGCTCACCCTCCCTGACAATGGGAACAGATACGCAGTATTTT.

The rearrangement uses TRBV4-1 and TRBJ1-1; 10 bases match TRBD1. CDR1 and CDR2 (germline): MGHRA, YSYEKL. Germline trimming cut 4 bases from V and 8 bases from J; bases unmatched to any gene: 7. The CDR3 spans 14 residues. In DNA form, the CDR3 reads TGCGCCAGCAGCCGGGACAGGGGCGAAAGAGAAGCTTTCTTT. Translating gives CASSRDRGEREAFF.

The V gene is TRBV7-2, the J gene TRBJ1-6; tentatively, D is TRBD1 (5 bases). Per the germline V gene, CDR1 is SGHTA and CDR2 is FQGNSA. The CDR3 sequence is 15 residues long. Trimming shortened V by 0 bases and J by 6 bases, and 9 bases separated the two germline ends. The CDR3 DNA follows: TGTGCCAGCAGCTTAGCAGGGGTACTTAATTCACCCCTCCACTTT. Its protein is CASSLAGVLNSPLHF.

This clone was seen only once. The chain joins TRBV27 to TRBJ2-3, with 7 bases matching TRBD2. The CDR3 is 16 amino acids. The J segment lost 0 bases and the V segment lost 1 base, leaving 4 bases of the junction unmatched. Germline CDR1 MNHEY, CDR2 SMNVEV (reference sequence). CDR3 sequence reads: CASSLLPAGSTDTQYF. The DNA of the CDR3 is TGTGCCAGCAGTTTATTACCAGCGGGGAGCACAGATACGCAGTATTTT.

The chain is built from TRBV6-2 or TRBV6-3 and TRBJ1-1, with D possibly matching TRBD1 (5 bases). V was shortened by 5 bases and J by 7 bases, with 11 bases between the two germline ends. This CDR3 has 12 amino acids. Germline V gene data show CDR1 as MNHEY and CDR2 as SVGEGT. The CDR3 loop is CASSRGVDEAFF. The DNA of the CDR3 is TGTGCCAGCAGTAGGGGAGTTGATGAAGCTTTCTTT.

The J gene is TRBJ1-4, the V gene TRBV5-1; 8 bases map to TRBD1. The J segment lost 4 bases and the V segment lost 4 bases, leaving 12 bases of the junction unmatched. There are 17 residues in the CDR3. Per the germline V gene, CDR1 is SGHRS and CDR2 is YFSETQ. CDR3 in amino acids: CASSLNLPGQDNEKLFF. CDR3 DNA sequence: TGCGCCAGCAGCCTGAACTTACCGGGACAGGATAATGAAAAACTGTTTTTT.

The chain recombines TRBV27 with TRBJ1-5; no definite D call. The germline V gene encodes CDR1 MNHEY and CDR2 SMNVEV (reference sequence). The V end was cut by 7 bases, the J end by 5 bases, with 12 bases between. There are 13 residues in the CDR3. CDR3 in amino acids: CASTPDRYQPQHF. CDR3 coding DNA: TGTGCCAGCACCCCGGACCGTTATCAGCCCCAGCATTTT.

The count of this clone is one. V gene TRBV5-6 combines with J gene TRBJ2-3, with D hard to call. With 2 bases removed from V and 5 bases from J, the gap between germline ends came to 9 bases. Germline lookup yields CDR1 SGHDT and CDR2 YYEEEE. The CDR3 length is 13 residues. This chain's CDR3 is CASSLGPQDTQYF. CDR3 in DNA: TGTGCCAGCAGCTTAGGGCCCCAAGATACGCAGTATTTT.

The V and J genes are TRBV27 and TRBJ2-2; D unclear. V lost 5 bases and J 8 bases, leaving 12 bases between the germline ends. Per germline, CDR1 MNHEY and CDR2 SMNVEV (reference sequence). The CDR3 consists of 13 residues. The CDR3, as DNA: TGTGCCAGCAGTCGGACGCCTGCGGGGGAGCTGTTTTTT. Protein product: CASSRTPAGELFF.

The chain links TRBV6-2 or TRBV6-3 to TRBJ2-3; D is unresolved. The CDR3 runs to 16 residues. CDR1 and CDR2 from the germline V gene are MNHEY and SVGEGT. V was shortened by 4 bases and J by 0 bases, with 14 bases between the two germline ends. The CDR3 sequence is CASSLRVVFSTDTQYF. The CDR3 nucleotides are TGTGCCAGCAGTTTAAGGGTGGTTTTTAGCACAGATACGCAGTATTTT.

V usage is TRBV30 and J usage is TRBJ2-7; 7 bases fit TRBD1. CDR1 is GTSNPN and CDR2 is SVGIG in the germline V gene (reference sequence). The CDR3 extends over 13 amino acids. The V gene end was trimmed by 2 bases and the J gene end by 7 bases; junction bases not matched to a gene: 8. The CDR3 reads CAWSMDRFKEQYF. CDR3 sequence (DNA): TGTGCCTGGAGTATGGACAGGTTCAAAGAGCAGTACTTC.

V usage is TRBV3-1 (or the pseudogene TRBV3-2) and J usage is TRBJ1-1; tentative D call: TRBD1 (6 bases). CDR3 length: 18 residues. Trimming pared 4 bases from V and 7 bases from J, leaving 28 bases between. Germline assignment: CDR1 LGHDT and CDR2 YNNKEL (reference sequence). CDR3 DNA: TGTGCCAGCAGCCGACAAAGCGGGACAACTTTACACGCAGATGAAGCTTTCTTT. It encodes CASSRQSGTTLHADEAFF.

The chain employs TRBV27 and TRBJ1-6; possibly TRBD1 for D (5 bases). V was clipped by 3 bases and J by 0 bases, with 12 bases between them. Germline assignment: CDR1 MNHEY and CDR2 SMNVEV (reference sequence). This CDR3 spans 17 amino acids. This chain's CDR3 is CASSFQGLSSYNSPLHF. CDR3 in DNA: TGTGCCAGCAGTTTCCAGGGTCTAAGCTCCTATAATTCACCCCTCCACTTT.

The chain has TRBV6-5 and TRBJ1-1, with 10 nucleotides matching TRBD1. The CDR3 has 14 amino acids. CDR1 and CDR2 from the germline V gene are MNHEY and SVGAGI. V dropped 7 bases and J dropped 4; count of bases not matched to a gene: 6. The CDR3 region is CASTRQGAVTEAFF. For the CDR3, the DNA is TGTGCCAGCACGCGACAGGGGGCGGTCACTGAAGCTTTCTTT.

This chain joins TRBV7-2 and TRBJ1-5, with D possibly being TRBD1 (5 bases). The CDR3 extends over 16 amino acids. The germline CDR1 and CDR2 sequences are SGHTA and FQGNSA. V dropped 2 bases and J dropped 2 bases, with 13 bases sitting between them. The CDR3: CASSLSGAPGNQPQHF. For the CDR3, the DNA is TGTGCCAGCAGCTTATCTGGGGCGCCGGGCAATCAGCCCCAGCATTTT. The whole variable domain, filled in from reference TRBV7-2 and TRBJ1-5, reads GAGVSQSPSNKVTEKGKDVELRCDPISGHTALYWYRQSLGQGLEFLIYFQGNSAPDKSGLPSDRFSAERTGGSVSTLTIQRTQQEDSAVYLCASSLSGAPGNQPQHFGDGTRLSIL.

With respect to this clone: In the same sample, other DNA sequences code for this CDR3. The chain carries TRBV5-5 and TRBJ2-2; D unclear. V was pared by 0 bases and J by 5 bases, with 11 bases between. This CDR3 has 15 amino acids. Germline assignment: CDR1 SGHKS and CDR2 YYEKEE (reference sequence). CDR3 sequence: CASSLAVTITGELFF. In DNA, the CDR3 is TGTGCCAGCAGCTTGGCCGTGACAATAACCGGGGAGCTGTTTTTT.

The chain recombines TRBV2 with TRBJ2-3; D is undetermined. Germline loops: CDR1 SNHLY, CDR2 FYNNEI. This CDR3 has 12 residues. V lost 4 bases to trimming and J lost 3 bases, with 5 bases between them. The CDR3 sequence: CASSVLTDTQYF. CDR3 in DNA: TGTGCCAGCAGTGTACTAACAGATACGCAGTATTTT.

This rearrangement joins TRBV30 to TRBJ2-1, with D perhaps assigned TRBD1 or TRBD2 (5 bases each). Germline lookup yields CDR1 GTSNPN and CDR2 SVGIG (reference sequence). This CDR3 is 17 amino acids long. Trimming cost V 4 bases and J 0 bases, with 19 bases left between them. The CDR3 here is CAWNPGAGSSSYNEQFF. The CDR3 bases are TGTGCCTGGAACCCCGGGGCCGGCTCCAGCTCCTACAATGAGCAGTTCTTC.

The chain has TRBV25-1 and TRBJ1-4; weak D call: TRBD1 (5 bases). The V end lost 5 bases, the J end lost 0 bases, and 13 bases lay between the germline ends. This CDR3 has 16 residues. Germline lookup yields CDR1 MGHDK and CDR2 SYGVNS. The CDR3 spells CASSRLDSATNEKLFF. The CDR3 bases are TGTGCCAGCAGTCGTCTCGACAGTGCAACTAATGAAAAACTGTTTTTT. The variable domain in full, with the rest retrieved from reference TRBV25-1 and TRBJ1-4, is EADIYQTPRYLVIGTGKKITLECSQTMGHDKMYWYQQDPGMELHLIHYSYGVNSTEKGDLSSESTVSRIRTEHFPLTLESARPSHTSQYLCASSRLDSATNEKLFFGSGTQLSVL.

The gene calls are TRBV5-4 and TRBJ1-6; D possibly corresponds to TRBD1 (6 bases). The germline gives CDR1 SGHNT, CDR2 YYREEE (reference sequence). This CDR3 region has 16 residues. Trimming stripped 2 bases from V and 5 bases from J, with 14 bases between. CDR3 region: CASSFMAGANNSPLHF. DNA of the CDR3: TGTGCCAGCAGCTTTATGGCAGGGGCCAATAATTCACCCCTCCACTTT.

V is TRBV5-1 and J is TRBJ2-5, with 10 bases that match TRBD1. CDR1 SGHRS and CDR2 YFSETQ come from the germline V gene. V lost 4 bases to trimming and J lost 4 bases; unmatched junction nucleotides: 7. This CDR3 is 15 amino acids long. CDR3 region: CASSLGQGRGETQYF. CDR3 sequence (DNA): TGCGCCAGCAGCCTGGGACAGGGGAGGGGAGAGACCCAGTACTTC.

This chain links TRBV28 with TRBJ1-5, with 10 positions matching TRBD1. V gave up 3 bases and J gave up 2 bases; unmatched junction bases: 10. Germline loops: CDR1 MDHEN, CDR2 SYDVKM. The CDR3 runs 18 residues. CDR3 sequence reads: CASSFRGQGTFGNQPQHF. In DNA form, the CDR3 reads TGTGCCAGCAGTTTTAGGGGACAGGGGACCTTTGGCAATCAGCCCCAGCATTTT.

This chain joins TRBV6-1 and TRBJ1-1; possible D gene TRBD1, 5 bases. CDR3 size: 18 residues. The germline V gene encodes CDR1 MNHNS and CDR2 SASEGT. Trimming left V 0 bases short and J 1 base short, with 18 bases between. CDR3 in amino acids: CASSEALLGVVGNTEAFF. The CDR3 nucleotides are TGTGCCAGCAGTGAAGCGCTATTGGGGGTTGTAGGGAACACTGAAGCTTTCTTT.

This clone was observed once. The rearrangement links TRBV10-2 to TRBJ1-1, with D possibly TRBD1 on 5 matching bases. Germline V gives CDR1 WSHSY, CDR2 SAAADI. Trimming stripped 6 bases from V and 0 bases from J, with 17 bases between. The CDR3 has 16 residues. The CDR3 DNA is TGCGCCAGCAGCTACTCTCGGGGGACTATGAACACTGAAGCTTTCTTT. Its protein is CASSYSRGTMNTEAFF.

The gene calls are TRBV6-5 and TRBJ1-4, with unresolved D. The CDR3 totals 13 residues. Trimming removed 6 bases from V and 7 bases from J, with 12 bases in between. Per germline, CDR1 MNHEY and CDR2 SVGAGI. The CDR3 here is CASRRGSGEKLFF. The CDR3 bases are TGTGCCAGCAGACGAGGATCGGGTGAAAAACTGTTTTTT.